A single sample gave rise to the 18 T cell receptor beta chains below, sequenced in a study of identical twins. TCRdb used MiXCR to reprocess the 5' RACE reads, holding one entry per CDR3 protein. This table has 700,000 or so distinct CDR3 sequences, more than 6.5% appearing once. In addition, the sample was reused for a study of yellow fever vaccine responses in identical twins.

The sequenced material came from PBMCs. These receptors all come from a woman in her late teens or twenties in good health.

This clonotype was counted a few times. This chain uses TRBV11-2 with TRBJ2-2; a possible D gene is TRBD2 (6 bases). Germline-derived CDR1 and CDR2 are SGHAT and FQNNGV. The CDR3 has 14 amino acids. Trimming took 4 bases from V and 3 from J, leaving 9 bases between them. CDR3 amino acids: CASSSLAYTGELFF. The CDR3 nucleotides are TGTGCCAGCAGCTCCCTAGCGTACACCGGGGAGCTGTTTTTT.

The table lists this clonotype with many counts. This CDR3 is CASRETGYSNQPQHF. The CDR3 DNA sequence: TGTGCCAGCAGGGAGACGGGGTATAGCAATCAGCCCCAGCATTTT. The chain combines TRBV28 with TRBJ1-5; D unresolved. Looked up from germline, CDR1 is MDHEN and CDR2 is SYDVKM. The CDR3 is 15 residues long. V was clipped by 6 bases and J by 0 bases, with 12 bases between them.

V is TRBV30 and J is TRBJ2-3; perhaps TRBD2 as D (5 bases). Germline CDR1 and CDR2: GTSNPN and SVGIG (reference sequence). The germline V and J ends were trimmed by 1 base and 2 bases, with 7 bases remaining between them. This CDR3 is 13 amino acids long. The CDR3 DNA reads TGTGCCTGGAGTGGACTACTCACAGATACGCAGTATTTT. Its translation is CAWSGLLTDTQYF.

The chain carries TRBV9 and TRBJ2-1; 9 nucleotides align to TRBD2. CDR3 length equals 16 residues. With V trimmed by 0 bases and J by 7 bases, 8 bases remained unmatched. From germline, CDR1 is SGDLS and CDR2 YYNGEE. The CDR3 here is CASSVVGLAGSNEQFF. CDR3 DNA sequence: TGTGCCAGCAGCGTAGTGGGGCTAGCGGGATCTAATGAGCAGTTCTTC.

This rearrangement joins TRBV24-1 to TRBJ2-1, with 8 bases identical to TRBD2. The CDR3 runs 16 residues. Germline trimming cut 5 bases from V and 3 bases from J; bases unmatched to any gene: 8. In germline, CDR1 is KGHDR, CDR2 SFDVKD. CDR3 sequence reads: CATSVRGGQGYNEQFF. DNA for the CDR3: TGTGCCACCAGTGTCCGGGGGGGGCAGGGCTACAATGAGCAGTTCTTC.

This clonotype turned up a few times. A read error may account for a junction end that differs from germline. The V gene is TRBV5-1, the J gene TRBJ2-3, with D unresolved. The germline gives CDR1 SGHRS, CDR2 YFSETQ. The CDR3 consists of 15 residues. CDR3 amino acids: CASSLVLAPTDTQYF. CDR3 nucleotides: TGCGCTAGCAGCTTGGTGTTAGCCCCGACAGATACGCAGTATTTT.

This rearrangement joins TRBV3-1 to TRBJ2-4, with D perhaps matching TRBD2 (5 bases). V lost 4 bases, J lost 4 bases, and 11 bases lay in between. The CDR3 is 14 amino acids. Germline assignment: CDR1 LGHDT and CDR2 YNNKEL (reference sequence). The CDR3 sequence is CASSLPGVKNIQYF. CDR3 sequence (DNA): TGTGCCAGCAGCCTCCCCGGGGTTAAAAACATTCAGTACTTC.

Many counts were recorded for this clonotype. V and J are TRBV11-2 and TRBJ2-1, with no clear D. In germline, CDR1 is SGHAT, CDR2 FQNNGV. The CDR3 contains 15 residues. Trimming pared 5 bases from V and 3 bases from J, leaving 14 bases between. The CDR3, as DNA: TGTGCCAGCAGCGCCCGAGAACAGAACTACAATGAGCAGTTCTTC. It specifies CASSAREQNYNEQFF.

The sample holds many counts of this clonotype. The chain's CDR3 is CASTRTGVNNSPLHF. The CDR3 bases are TGTGCCAGCACCCGGACAGGGGTTAACAATTCACCCCTCCACTTT. The chain employs TRBV12-3 or TRBV12-4 and TRBJ1-6; TRBD1 matches 9 bases. Trimming at V came to 7 bases and at J to 7 bases, leaving 8 bases not matched to a gene. The CDR3 loop spans 15 amino acids.

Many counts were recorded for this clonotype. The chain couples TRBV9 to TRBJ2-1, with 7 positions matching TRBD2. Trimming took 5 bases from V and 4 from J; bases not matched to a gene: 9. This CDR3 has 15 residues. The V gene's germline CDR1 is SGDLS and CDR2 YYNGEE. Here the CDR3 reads CASSVGGDSYNEQFF. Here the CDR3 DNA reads TGTGCCAGCAGTGTTGGGGGGGATTCTTACAATGAGCAGTTCTTC.

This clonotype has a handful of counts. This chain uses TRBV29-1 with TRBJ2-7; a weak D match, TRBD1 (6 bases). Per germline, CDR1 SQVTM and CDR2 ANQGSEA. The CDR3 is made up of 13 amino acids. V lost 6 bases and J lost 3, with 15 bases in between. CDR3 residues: CSVSPGAGYEQYF. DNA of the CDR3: TGCAGCGTCAGTCCAGGGGCAGGCTACGAGCAGTACTTC.

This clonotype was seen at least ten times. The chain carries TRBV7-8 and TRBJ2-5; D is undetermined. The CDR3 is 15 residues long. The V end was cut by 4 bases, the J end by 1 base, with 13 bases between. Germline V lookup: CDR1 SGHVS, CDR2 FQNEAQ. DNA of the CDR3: TGTGCCAGCAGCTCCCTAGGCATGATCCAAGAGACCCAGTACTTC. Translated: CASSSLGMIQETQYF.

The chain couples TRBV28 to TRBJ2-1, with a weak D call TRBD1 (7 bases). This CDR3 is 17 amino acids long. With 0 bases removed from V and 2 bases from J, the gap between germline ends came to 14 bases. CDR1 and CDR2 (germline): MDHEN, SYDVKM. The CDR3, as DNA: TGTGCCAGCAGTTTATGGATCCCAGGGGGGACCTACAATGAGCAGTTCTTC. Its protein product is CASSLWIPGGTYNEQFF.

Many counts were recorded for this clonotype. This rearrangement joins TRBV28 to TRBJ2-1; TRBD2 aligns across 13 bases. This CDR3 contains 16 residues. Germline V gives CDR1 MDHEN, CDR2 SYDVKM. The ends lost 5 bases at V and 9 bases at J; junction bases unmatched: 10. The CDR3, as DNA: TGTGCCAGCAGTAGATCCGGGACTAGCGGGAAGTCTGAGCAGTTCTTC. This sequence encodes CASSRSGTSGKSEQFF.

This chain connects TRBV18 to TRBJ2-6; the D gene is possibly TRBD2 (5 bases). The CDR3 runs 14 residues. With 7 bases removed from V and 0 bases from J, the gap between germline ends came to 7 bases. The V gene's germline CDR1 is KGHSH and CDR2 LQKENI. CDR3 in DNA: TGTGCCAGCTGCGACTACTCTGGGGCCAACGTCCTGACTTTC. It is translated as CASCDYSGANVLTF.

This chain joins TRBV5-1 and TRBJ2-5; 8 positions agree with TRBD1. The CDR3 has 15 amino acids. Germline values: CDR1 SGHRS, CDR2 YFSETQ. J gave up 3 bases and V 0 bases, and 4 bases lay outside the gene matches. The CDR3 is CASSLEDREEETQYF. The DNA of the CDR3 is TGCGCCAGCAGCTTGGAGGACAGGGAAGAAGAGACCCAGTACTTC. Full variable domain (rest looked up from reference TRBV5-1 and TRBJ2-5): KAGVTQTPRYLIKTRGQQVTLSCSPISGHRSVSWYQQTPGQGLQFLFEYFSETQRNKGNFPGRFSGRQFSNSRSEMNVSTLELGDSALYLCASSLEDREEETQYFGPGTRLLVL.

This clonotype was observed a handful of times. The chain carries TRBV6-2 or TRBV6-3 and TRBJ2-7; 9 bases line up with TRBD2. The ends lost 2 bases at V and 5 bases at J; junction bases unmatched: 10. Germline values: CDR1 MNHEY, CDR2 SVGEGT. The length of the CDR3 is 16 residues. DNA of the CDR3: TGTGCCAGCAGTTACCCCTCGGCTAGCGGGAACAACGAGCAGTACTTC. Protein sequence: CASSYPSASGNNEQYF.

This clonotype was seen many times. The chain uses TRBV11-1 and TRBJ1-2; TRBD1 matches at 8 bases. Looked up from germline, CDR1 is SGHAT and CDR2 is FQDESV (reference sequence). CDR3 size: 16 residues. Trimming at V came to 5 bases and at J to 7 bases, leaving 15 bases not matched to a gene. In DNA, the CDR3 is TGTGCCAGCAGCCCATTTCGGACAGGGCCGAAAGCTGGCTACACCTTC. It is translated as CASSPFRTGPKAGYTF.